Listed below are T cell receptor beta chains from one sample, sequenced in a study of shared clonotypes between healthy human individuals. Assay used: immunoSEQ multiplex PCR; TCRdb lists only in-frame clones, some missing. The table includes about 2.2 million clones, about 94% detected once. Sequenced material: naive CD8+ T cells from PBMCs. The source is a man between 18 and 29 years old in good health. Some clones in this sample may be carry-over from other donors' samples. Each CDR3 is given with its conserved first and last residue. A D gene is named only where the DNA matches it firmly. Rows give clone size only sometimes, using once, few, many, or a class for an expanded clone.

d_call,j_call,v_call,clone_size,cdr3_nt,cdr3_aa
TRBD2,TRBJ2-7,TRBV2,-,TGTGCCAGCAGTGTTGAGTTTAGCGGGGAAGGTGGCTACGAGCAGTACTTC,CASSVEFSGEGGYEQYF
TRBD2,TRBJ2-1,TRBV6-5,-,TGTGCCAGCAGTCGACTAGCGGCAGCATACAATGAGCAGTTCTTC,CASSRLAAAYNEQFF
TRBD1,TRBJ1-4,TRBV18,-,TGTGCCAGCTCACCCGAGGGGGCAGGTAAACTGTTTTTT,CASSPEGAGKLFF
-,TRBJ2-7,TRBV2,-,TGTGCCAGCATGAGTCGGGACTCTCTCTACGAGCAGTACTTC,CASMSRDSLYEQYF
-,TRBJ2-3,TRBV28,-,TGTGCCAGCAGTTTTAGGGGAGGAAGCACAGATACGCAGTATTTT,CASSFRGGSTDTQYF
TRBD1,TRBJ2-3,TRBV5-6,-,TGTGCCAGCAGCCGGGACAGGGCCACAGATACGCAGTATTTT,CASSRDRATDTQYF
TRBD1,TRBJ2-7,TRBV28,once,TGTGCCAGCAGGCCCGGGACAGTTTACTACGAGCAGTACTTC,CASRPGTVYYEQYF
-,TRBJ2-1,TRBV4-2,-,TGTGCCAGCGCGACAAGCTCCTACAATGAGCAGTTCTTC,CASATSSYNEQFF
-,TRBJ1-5,TRBV28,-,TGTGCCAGCAGTTCAGCCTGGGGGGGACTTAGCAATCAGCCCCAGCATTTT,CASSSAWGGLSNQPQHF
TRBD1,TRBJ1-2,TRBV5-8,-,TGTGCCCAGCATCTTCAGGGGGCTCCCAACTATGGCTACACCTTC,CAQHLQGAPNYGYTF
-,TRBJ2-7,TRBV10-1,-,TGCGCCAGCAGTGAGGTTCCAGGGGGGGATTCCTACGAGCAGTACTTC,CASSEVPGGDSYEQYF
-,TRBJ2-1,TRBV15,-,TGTGCCACCGGGCCAAGTTCGGGCTACAATGAGCAGTTCTTC,CATGPSSGYNEQFF
TRBD1,TRBJ1-1,TRBV27,-,TGTGCCAGCAGGGACAGGGGGGCCCTGAACACTGAAGCTTTCTTT,CASRDRGALNTEAFF
-,TRBJ1-1,TRBV14,few,TGTGCCAGCAGCCAAGTCTTCAAGAACACTGAAGCTTTCTTT,CASSQVFKNTEAFF
TRBD2,TRBJ2-3,TRBV27,few,TGTGCCAGCAGTGGACTAGCGGGCACAGATACGCAGTATTTT,CASSGLAGTDTQYF
-,TRBJ1-2,TRBV15,-,TGTGCCACCAGCGGGGAGGACAGCCCAGGGAAGGGCTACACCTTC,CATSGEDSPGKGYTF
-,TRBJ2-2,TRBV19,-,TGTGCCAGTAGTATAGATCCTCCTTACGGACAGAGGACCGGGGAGCTGTTTTTT,CASSIDPPYGQRTGELFF
-,TRBJ2-7,TRBV7-2,-,TGTGCCAGCAGCCCCAATGGCCCCTACGAGCAGTACTTC,CASSPNGPYEQYF
-,TRBJ2-5,TRBV12-5,-,TGTGCTAGTGGTTTGGAAGGAGGGGAAAGACAAGAGACCCAGTACTTC,CASGLEGGERQETQYF
-,TRBJ2-2,TRBV15,-,TGTGCCACCAGCAGAGATCTCCAGGGTATGGATCCCGGGGAGCTGTTTTTT,CATSRDLQGMDPGELFF
-,TRBJ2-2,TRBV29-1,-,TGCAGCGTTGGGATTGAGAGGGACTACACCGGGGAGCTGTTTTTT,CSVGIERDYTGELFF
-,TRBJ1-2,TRBV4-3,-,TGCGCCAGCAGCCAAGATCCCTCAGGGCAAACATTCCCGGGCTACACCTTC,CASSQDPSGQTFPGYTF
TRBD1,TRBJ1-5,TRBV5-1,-,TGCGCCAGCAGTCATGACAGGGTGTTGAGTCAGCCCCAGCATTTT,CASSHDRVLSQPQHF
-,TRBJ2-7,TRBV27,-,TGTGCCAGCAGGAGTTCCGGGACCCCCTACGAGCAGTACTTC,CASRSSGTPYEQYF
TRBD1,TRBJ1-1,TRBV11-3,-,TGTGCCAGCAGCCACCGGACAGGACTTATGAACACTGAAGCTTTCTTT,CASSHRTGLMNTEAFF
TRBD2,TRBJ2-1,TRBV11-2,-,TGTGCCAGCAGCTTAGGTCTAGCGGTATACAATGAGCAGTTCTTC,CASSLGLAVYNEQFF
-,TRBJ1-2,TRBV7-9,-,TGTGCCAGCAGCTTAGCGCTAGACTATGGCTACACCTTC,CASSLALDYGYTF
-,TRBJ1-1,TRBV29-1,-,TGCAGCGTTGTAGGGGCTCTGGACACTGAAGCTTTCTTT,CSVVGALDTEAFF
-,TRBJ1-5,TRBV27,-,TGTGCCAGCAGTTTAAGTGGCAGGGGCGATCAGCCCCAGCATTTT,CASSLSGRGDQPQHF
TRBD2,TRBJ2-1,TRBV5-4,-,TGTTCCGGGGGGTCCTACAATGAGCAGTTCTTC,CSGGSYNEQFF
-,TRBJ1-5,TRBV27,-,TGTGCCAGCAGCCCCGGGAAAAATCAGCCCCAGCATTTT,CASSPGKNQPQHF
-,TRBJ1-4,TRBV9,-,TGTGCCAGCAGCTCGACCGGGACGGGTAGCGAAAAACTGTTTTTT,CASSSTGTGSEKLFF
-,TRBJ1-1,TRBV7-9,-,TGTGCCAGCAGCTTATGGAGCAACCCAGAGAACACTGAAGCTTTCTTT,CASSLWSNPENTEAFF
-,TRBJ1-1,TRBV6-5,-,TGTGCCAGCAGTACATATTGGAACACTGAAGCTTTCTTT,CASSTYWNTEAFF
-,TRBJ2-1,TRBV6-1,-,TGTGCCAGCAGTTGGTCTGGGAGCTACAATGAGCAGTTCTTC,CASSWSGSYNEQFF
-,TRBJ2-7,TRBV5-1,-,TGCGCCAGCAGCCCCCAGGGACGGACGGACTACGAGCAGTACTTC,CASSPQGRTDYEQYF
TRBD1,TRBJ2-7,TRBV11-3,-,TGTGCCAGCAGCTTAGATATAGGGACAGCAACCTACGAGCAGTACTTC,CASSLDIGTATYEQYF
-,TRBJ1-1,TRBV2,-,TGTGCCATCAGGAGGGGAAACACTGAAGCTTTCTTT,CAIRRGNTEAFF
-,TRBJ2-3,TRBV18,-,TGTGCCAGCTCACCGGAAAAGGGCACAGATACGCAGTATTTT,CASSPEKGTDTQYF
TRBD2,TRBJ2-7,TRBV15,once,TGTGCCACCAGCAGAGATAGCGGGAGGGAGTACGAGCAGTACTTC,CATSRDSGREYEQYF
TRBD1,TRBJ2-1,TRBV7-9,-,TGTGCCAGCAGCTACGACAGGGTACATGAGCAGTTCTTC,CASSYDRVHEQFF
-,TRBJ1-1,TRBV14,-,TGTGCCAGCAGCCCCCATTATCAACTTCTGAACACTGAAGCTTTCTTT,CASSPHYQLLNTEAFF
TRBD2,TRBJ2-5,TRBV14,-,TGTGCCAGCAGCCAAAACCCGGGACTAGCGGGAGTAGAGACCCAGTACTTC,CASSQNPGLAGVETQYF
TRBD2,TRBJ2-7,TRBV10-3,-,TGTGCCATCAGTGAGCCGGCTAGCGGGGCCTACGAGCAGTACTTC,CAISEPASGAYEQYF
-,TRBJ2-7,TRBV27,-,TGTGCCAGCAGTTTCGGGACAACTTACGAGCAGTACTTC,CASSFGTTYEQYF
-,TRBJ1-2,TRBV7-9,once,TGTGCCAGCAGCTTAGGGCGGGGGCCCCATGGCTACACCTTC,CASSLGRGPHGYTF
-,TRBJ2-7,TRBV7-9,-,TGTGCCAGCAGCTACCGGGACGGATCCTACGAGCAGTACTTC,CASSYRDGSYEQYF
-,TRBJ2-7,TRBV5-1,-,TGCGCCAGCAGCTTGGCCGATGTTTACGGGAGCTCCTACGAGCAGTACTTC,CASSLADVYGSSYEQYF
-,TRBJ1-1,TRBV14,few,TGTGCCAGCAGCCATCAAGGGGCGCTGAACACTGAAGCTTTCTTT,CASSHQGALNTEAFF
TRBD1,TRBJ2-7,TRBV29-1,-,TGCAGCGCCCTAGGGGGCGTATTCTACGAGCAGTACTTC,CSALGGVFYEQYF
-,TRBJ1-1,TRBV27,-,TGTGCCAGCAGTTTAAAGGAGGGAGGCGCTGAAGCTTTCTTT,CASSLKEGGAEAFF
TRBD1,TRBJ2-2,TRBV19,-,TGTGCCAGTAGTGCCGGGACAGGTGTGACCCGGGAGCTGTTTTTT,CASSAGTGVTRELFF
-,TRBJ1-1,TRBV16,-,TGTGCCAGCAGCCTGAATCGGGACCCTGAAGCTTTCTTT,CASSLNRDPEAFF
-,TRBJ1-1,TRBV6-5,-,TGTGCCAGCAGTCCCTCTGGGCACACTGAAGCTTTCTTT,CASSPSGHTEAFF
-,TRBJ2-1,TRBV9,-,TGTGCCAGCAGCGTAGGGGCTACGCATGAGCAGTTCTTC,CASSVGATHEQFF
TRBD1,TRBJ2-1,TRBV7-9,-,TGTGCCAGCAGCTTGGGACCGGGACAGGGTTTATGGGAGCAGTTCTTC,CASSLGPGQGLWEQFF